This TCR beta chain was recorded in a study of blood T cell repertoires in COVID-19. Overall study: Specimens from acute and convalescent COVID-19 originated in the United States, Italy and Spain. From T cells, B-cell-depleted T cells, or PBMCs came the material, which was cDNA or gDNA.

Assay: immunoSEQ multiplex PCR; the TCRdb copy retains only in-frame clones and omits some. The sample has about 99,000 clones, approximately 84% seen once. Per germline, CDR1 SNHLY and CDR2 FYNNEI. Trimming removed 6 bases at V and 5 bases at J, with 19 bases between. This CDR3 spans 15 amino acids. This TCR came from a human donor in a cohort sampled during active COVID-19. Sequences were obtained from peripheral blood. The J gene is TRBJ1-2, the V gene TRBV2; tentative D call: TRBD1 (5 bases). The CDR3 loop is CASRAMGPTLYGYTF. CDR3 sequence (DNA): TGTGCCAGCAGGGCGATGGGGCCGACTCTTTATGGCTACACCTTC.